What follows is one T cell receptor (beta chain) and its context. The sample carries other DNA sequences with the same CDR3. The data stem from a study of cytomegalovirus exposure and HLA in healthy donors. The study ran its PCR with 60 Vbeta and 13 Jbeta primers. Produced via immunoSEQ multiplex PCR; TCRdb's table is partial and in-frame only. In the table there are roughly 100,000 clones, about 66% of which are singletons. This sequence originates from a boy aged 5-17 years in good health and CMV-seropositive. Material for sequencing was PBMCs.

The DNA of the CDR3 is TGTGCCAGTGGCGGGGGATTAGCGGGAGAGGTACGGACCGGGGAGCTGTTTTTT. Amino acid sequence: CASGGGLAGEVRTGELFF. The J gene is TRBJ2-2, the V gene TRBV27; TRBD2 matches at 9 bases. This CDR3 contains 18 residues. V was clipped by 9 bases and J by 5 bases; unmatched bases: 19. Per the germline V gene, CDR1 is MNHEY and CDR2 is SMNVEV (reference sequence).